This TCR beta chain is drawn from a study of beta chain features in type 1 diabetes. Whole-study findings and limits: In patients and controls equally, PCR might favor templates that are shorter. Type 1 diabetes patients showed a moderate but significant shortening of TCRB CDR3s in all four CD4+ subsets.

In the case of this clone: The antigen is unknown.

The CDR3 extends over 14 amino acids. V gave up 0 bases and J gave up 0 bases, with 8 bases separating them. CDR1 and CDR2 from the germline V gene are GTSNPN and SVGIG (reference sequence). Expressed TCRB transcripts were sequenced after all isolated RNA was converted to cDNA. Clones were read by immunoSEQ multiplex PCR, and TCRdb kept only the in-frame ones, dropping some. This table has about 160,000 clones, roughly 7.1% appearing once. The receptor's source is a woman aged 35 to 49 with type 1 diabetes. Specimen: central memory CD4+ T cells from blood. The V call is TRBV30, the J call TRBJ1-1; the D is unclear. The CDR3 reads CAWSVTQLNTEAFF. As DNA, the CDR3 is TGTGCCTGGAGTGTAACACAGTTGAACACTGAAGCTTTCTTT.